What follows are 23 T cell receptor beta chains derived from one specimen sequenced in a study of cytomegalovirus exposure and HLA in healthy donors. PCR primers comprised 60 Vbeta and 13 Jbeta primers. Sequencing used immunoSEQ multiplex PCR; TCRdb keeps in-frame clones, though not all of them. This listing includes about 160,000 clones. The sample consisted of PBMCs. All receptors come from a woman in her sixties in good health and CMV-seronegative.

This chain uses TRBV9 with TRBJ1-2; 9 nucleotides match TRBD1. Germline loops: CDR1 SGDLS, CDR2 YYNGEE. V was pared by 4 bases and J by 7 bases, with 8 bases of the junction left unmatched. CDR3 length: 14 residues. The CDR3 loop is CASSTGQGIGGYTF. As DNA, the CDR3 is TGTGCCAGCAGCACCGGACAGGGGATTGGTGGCTACACCTTC.

This rearrangement joins TRBV7-3 to TRBJ2-7; weak D call: TRBD2 (7 bases). The CDR3 runs 15 residues. The germline V gene has CDR1 SGHTA and CDR2 FQGTGA. V lost 2 bases to trimming and J lost 1 base, with 12 bases between them. The CDR3 DNA is TGTGCCAGCAGCTTAGGGGGGGGCAGTTCCTACGAGCAGTACTTC. As protein: CASSLGGGSSYEQYF.

The chain joins TRBV7-2 to TRBJ1-2, with 7 nucleotides matching TRBD1. This CDR3 is 15 amino acids long. Per germline, CDR1 SGHTA and CDR2 FQGNSA. V lost 4 bases to trimming and J lost 2 bases; unmatched junction nucleotides: 7. CDR3 region: CASSSPTGLNYGYTF. In DNA, the CDR3 is TGTGCCAGCAGCTCCCCGACAGGGCTAAACTATGGCTACACCTTC.

The chain combines TRBV5-5 with TRBJ2-1, with 9 bases fitting TRBD1. This CDR3 has 15 amino acids. The trim removed 0 bases at V and 3 bases at J, leaving 1 base unmatched. CDR1 is SGHKS and CDR2 is YYEKEE in the germline V gene (reference sequence). The CDR3 nucleotides are TGTGCCAGCAGCTTGGGACAGGGGGTCTACAATGAGCAGTTCTTC. Its translation: CASSLGQGVYNEQFF.

V usage is TRBV6-6 and J usage is TRBJ1-3, with D perhaps TRBD1 (5 bases). The length of the CDR3 is 14 residues. The germline V gene has CDR1 MNHNY and CDR2 SVGAGI (reference sequence). Trimming took 6 bases from V and 0 from J, leaving 9 bases between them. The CDR3 protein is CASRQANSGNTIYF. The CDR3 DNA reads TGTGCCAGCAGACAGGCGAACTCTGGAAACACCATATATTTT.

This rearrangement joins TRBV6-5 to TRBJ1-2; 8 bases are shared with TRBD1. The germline V gene has CDR1 MNHEY and CDR2 SVGAGI. The V segment lost 2 bases and the J segment 3 bases; nucleotides outside the gene matches: 2. The CDR3 is 14 residues long. The CDR3 sequence: CASSYTTGDYGYTF. The CDR3 DNA sequence: TGTGCCAGCAGTTACACGACAGGGGACTATGGCTACACCTTC.

CDR3 loop: CASSLQGANNEKLFF. The CDR3 nucleotides are TGTGCCAGCAGCTTACAGGGGGCTAATAATGAAAAACTGTTTTTT. V is TRBV7-9 and J is TRBJ1-4, with TRBD1 matching over 8 bases. Unmatched junction bases numbered 3, after V lost 2 bases and J lost 4 bases. The CDR3 is made up of 15 amino acids. Germline CDR1 and CDR2: SEHNR and FQNEAQ (reference sequence).

The rearrangement uses TRBV2 and TRBJ1-3, with 8 nucleotides matching TRBD1. There are 14 residues in the CDR3. V dropped 6 bases and J dropped 4; count of bases not matched to a gene: 5. The germline CDR1 and CDR2 sequences are SNHLY and FYNNEI. CDR3 loop: CASRGTGAGNTIYF. The DNA for the CDR3 is TGTGCCAGCAGGGGGACAGGAGCGGGAAACACCATATATTTT.

The gene calls are TRBV5-6 and TRBJ2-5; 7 bases line up with TRBD1. V gave up 4 bases and J gave up 4 bases; unmatched junction bases: 7. The CDR3 sequence is 14 residues long. Germline CDR1 and CDR2: SGHDT and YYEEEE. The CDR3 coding sequence is TGTGCCAGCAGCCTTGCGGACAGGCCAGAGACCCAGTACTTC. As protein: CASSLADRPETQYF. Full variable domain (remainder filled in from reference TRBV5-6 and TRBJ2-5): DAGVTQSPTHLIKTRGQQVTLRCSPKSGHDTVSWYQQALGQGPQFIFQYYEEEERQRGNFPDRFSGHQFPNYSSELNVNALLLGDSALYLCASSLADRPETQYFGPGTRLLVL.

The CDR3 sequence: CASSTGRQGSGNTIYF. CDR3 DNA: TGTGCCAGCAGCACGGGGAGACAAGGCTCTGGAAACACCATATATTTT. The V gene is TRBV7-9, the J gene TRBJ1-3; D is unresolved. This CDR3 region has 16 residues. Trimming shortened V by 5 bases and J by 0 bases, and 14 bases separated the two germline ends. The germline V gene encodes CDR1 SEHNR and CDR2 FQNEAQ (reference sequence). Drawing the rest from reference TRBV7-9 and TRBJ1-3, the complete variable domain is DTGVSQNPRHKITKRGQNVTFRCDPISEHNRLYWYRQTLGQGPEFLTYFQNEAQLEKSRLLSDRFSAERPKGSFSTLEIQRTEQGDSAMYLCASSTGRQGSGNTIYFGEGSWLTVV.

This chain uses TRBV11-2 with TRBJ1-5; TRBD1 agrees at 7 bases. The CDR3 is made up of 15 amino acids. The junction had 3 bases not matched to a gene; V was cut back by 0 bases and J by 4 bases. CDR1 is SGHAT, CDR2 FQNNGV, per germline. CDR3 bases: TGTGCCAGCAGCTTAGACGGGACAGCTAATCAGCCCCAGCATTTT. Residues: CASSLDGTANQPQHF.

The chain carries TRBV19 and TRBJ1-4, with TRBD1 matching 7 bases. The length of the CDR3 is 19 residues. Germline-derived CDR1 and CDR2 are LNHDA and SQIVND (reference sequence). V shed 4 bases, J shed 1 base, and the junction held 15 bases outside the gene matches. The CDR3 sequence: CASSTTRQGLRGTNEKLFF. The CDR3, as DNA: TGTGCCAGTAGTACAACCCGACAGGGCTTGAGGGGAACTAATGAAAAACTGTTTTTT.

This sequence joins TRBV14 and TRBJ2-5; 9 nucleotides agree with TRBD1. Germline-derived CDR1 and CDR2 are SGHDN and FVKESK. The CDR3 is 15 amino acids. Trimming at V came to 5 bases and at J to 2 bases, leaving 6 bases not matched to a gene. The CDR3 spells CASSGGTGWQETQYF. The CDR3 bases are TGTGCCAGCAGCGGCGGGACAGGGTGGCAAGAGACCCAGTACTTC.

Worth noting for this clone: Other nucleotide sequences from this sample produce the same CDR3. V is TRBV5-1 and J is TRBJ1-1, with 7 bases that match TRBD1. The CDR3 spans 13 residues. V shed 3 bases and J 4 bases; nucleotides not matched to a gene: 3. Germline V gene lookup returns CDR1 SGHRS and CDR2 YFSETQ. CDR3 amino acids: CASSSQGSTEAFF. The CDR3 region has the DNA TGCGCCAGCAGCTCACAGGGGTCCACTGAAGCTTTCTTT.

The rearrangement uses TRBV7-3 and TRBJ2-3, with 8 nucleotides matching TRBD2. Looked up from germline, CDR1 is SGHTA and CDR2 is FQGTGA. V lost 2 bases to trimming and J lost 2 bases; unmatched junction nucleotides: 6. CDR3 length equals 16 residues. DNA of the CDR3: TGTGCCAGCAGCTTATCGAACGGGGGGGCCACAGATACGCAGTATTTT. Its translation is CASSLSNGGATDTQYF. Complete variable domain (other parts from reference TRBV7-3 and TRBJ2-3): GAGVSQTPSNKVTEKGKYVELRCDPISGHTALYWYRQSLGQGPEFLIYFQGTGAADDSGLPNDRFFAVRPEGSVSTLKIQRTERGDSAVYLCASSLSNGGATDTQYFGPGTRLTVL.

This chain connects TRBV6-6 to TRBJ2-7; TRBD1 agrees at 7 bases. Per the germline V gene, CDR1 is MNHNY and CDR2 is SVGAGI (reference sequence). This CDR3 has 14 residues. V lost 6 bases, J lost 4 bases, and 9 bases stayed unmatched. The CDR3 region is CASSQGVGGYEQYF. As DNA, the CDR3 is TGTGCCAGCAGCCAGGGGGTGGGTGGGTACGAGCAGTACTTC.

The chain is built from TRBV4-3 and TRBJ2-5, with D perhaps TRBD1 (6 bases). This CDR3 has 18 amino acids. The V and J ends lost 0 bases and 2 bases respectively, with 19 bases between them. Per the germline V gene, CDR1 is LGHNA and CDR2 is YSLEER. The CDR3 is CASSQEPTGNLGQETQYF. The CDR3 nucleotides are TGCGCCAGCAGCCAAGAACCCACAGGGAACCTTGGGCAAGAGACCCAGTACTTC.

This sequence joins TRBV2 and TRBJ1-2; TRBD1 agrees at 9 bases. The germline V gene has CDR1 SNHLY and CDR2 FYNNEI. The CDR3 runs 15 residues. V lost 3 bases and J lost 4; bases outside the gene matches: 6. The DNA for the CDR3 is TGTGCCAGCAGTGATACCGGACAGGGGATCTATGGCTACACCTTC. Protein: CASSDTGQGIYGYTF.

This rearrangement joins TRBV7-9 to TRBJ1-5; no definite D call. CDR1 and CDR2 from the germline V gene are SEHNR and FQNEAQ (reference sequence). Trimming took 0 bases from V and 1 from J, leaving 10 bases between them. The CDR3 is made up of 16 amino acids. CDR3 protein: CASSLASAQSNQPQHF. CDR3 coding DNA: TGTGCCAGCAGCTTAGCGTCCGCCCAGAGCAATCAGCCCCAGCATTTT.

This chain links TRBV9 with TRBJ1-2, with D unresolved. This CDR3 has 14 residues. Germline loops: CDR1 SGDLS, CDR2 YYNGEE. Trimming stripped 0 bases from V and 3 bases from J, with 9 bases between. This CDR3 is CASSVGPGDYGYTF. The CDR3 DNA is TGTGCCAGCAGCGTAGGGCCCGGAGACTATGGCTACACCTTC.

The genes are TRBV19 and TRBJ2-3; 14 bases map to TRBD2. Per germline, CDR1 LNHDA and CDR2 SQIVND (reference sequence). V gave up 0 bases and J gave up 1 base; unmatched junction bases: 9. The CDR3 has 20 residues. The CDR3 DNA reads TGTGCCAGTAGTATAGATTCCGGGACTAGCGGGGGAGGTGGCACAGATACGCAGTATTTT. Its translation: CASSIDSGTSGGGGTDTQYF.

The V call is TRBV11-2, the J call TRBJ2-7; 14 nucleotides line up with TRBD2. The CDR3 loop spans 14 amino acids. CDR1 SGHAT and CDR2 FQNNGV come from the germline V gene. V was pared by 6 bases and J by 6 bases, with 4 bases of the junction left unmatched. The CDR3 loop is CASRETSGRGEQYF. CDR3 nucleotides: TGTGCCAGCAGGGAGACTAGCGGGAGGGGCGAGCAGTACTTC.

The chain has TRBV30 and TRBJ1-3; 9 positions agree with TRBD1. CDR3 size: 16 residues. J was trimmed by 1 base and V by 5 bases; bases with no gene match: 9. From germline, CDR1 is GTSNPN and CDR2 SVGIG (reference sequence). The CDR3 DNA reads as TGTGCCTGGCGTCTACAGGGGGCCCGGTCTGGAAACACCATATATTTT. Protein sequence: CAWRLQGARSGNTIYF.